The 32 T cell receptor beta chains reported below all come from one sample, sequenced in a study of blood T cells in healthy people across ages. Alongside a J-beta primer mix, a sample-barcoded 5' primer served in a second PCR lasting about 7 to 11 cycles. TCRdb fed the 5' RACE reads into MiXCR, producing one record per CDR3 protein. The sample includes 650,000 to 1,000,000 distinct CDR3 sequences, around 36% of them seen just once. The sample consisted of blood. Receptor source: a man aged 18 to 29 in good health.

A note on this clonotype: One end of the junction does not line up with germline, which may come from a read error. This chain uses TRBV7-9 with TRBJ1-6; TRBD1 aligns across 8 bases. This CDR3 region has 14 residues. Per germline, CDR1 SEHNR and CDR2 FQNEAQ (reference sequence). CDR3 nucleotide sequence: TGTGCCAGCAGCGGACCACAGGGGGTTTCACCCCCCCACTTT. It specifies CASSGPQGVSPPHF.

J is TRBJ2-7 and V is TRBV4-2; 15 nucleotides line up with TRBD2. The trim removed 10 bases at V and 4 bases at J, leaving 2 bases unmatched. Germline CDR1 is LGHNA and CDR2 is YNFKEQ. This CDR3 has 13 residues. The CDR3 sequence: CATGTSGGYEQYF. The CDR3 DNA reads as TGTGCCACCGGGACTAGCGGGGGGTACGAGCAGTACTTC.

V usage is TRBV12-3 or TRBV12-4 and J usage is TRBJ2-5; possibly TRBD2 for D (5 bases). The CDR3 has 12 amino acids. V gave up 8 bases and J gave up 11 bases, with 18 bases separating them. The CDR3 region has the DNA TGTGCCAGCGGACCTGCACGTTGGGAGCAGTACTTC. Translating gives CASGPARWEQYF.

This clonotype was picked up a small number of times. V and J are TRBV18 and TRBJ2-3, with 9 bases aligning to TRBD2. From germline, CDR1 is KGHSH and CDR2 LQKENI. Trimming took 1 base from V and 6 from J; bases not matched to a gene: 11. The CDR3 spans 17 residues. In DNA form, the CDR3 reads TGTGCCAGCTCACCACGCGTGGGGACTCTAGCGGGGGATACGCAGTATTTT. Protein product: CASSPRVGTLAGDTQYF.

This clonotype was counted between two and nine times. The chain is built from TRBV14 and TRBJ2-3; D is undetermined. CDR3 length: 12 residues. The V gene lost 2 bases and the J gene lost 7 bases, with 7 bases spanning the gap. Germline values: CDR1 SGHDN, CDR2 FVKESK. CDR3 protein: CASSQIANTQYF. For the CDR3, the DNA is TGTGCCAGCAGCCAAATCGCCAATACGCAGTATTTT.

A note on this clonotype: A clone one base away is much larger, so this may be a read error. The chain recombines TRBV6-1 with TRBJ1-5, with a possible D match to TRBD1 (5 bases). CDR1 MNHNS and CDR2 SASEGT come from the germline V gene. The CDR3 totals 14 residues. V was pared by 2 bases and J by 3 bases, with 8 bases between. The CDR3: CASSERGVNQPQHF. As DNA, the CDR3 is TGTGCCAGCAGTGAAAGGGGAGTCAATCAGCCCCAGCATTTT.

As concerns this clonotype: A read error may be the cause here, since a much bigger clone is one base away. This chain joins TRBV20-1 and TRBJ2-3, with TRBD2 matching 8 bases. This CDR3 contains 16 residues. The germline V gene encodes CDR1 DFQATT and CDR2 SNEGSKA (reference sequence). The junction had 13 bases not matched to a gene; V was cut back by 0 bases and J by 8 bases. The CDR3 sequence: CSARDITSGGDGTQYF. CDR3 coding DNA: TGCAGTGCTAGAGATATTACAAGCGGGGGTGATGGTACGCAGTATTTT.

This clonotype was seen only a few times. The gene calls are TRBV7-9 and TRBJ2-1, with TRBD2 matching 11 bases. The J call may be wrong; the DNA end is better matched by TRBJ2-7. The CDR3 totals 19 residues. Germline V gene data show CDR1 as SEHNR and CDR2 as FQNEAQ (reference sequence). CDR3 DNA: TGTGCCAGCAGCTTCGGGCTGACTAGCGGGGAAATCTCCTACAATGAGCAGTACTTC. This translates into CASSFGLTSGEISYNEQYF.

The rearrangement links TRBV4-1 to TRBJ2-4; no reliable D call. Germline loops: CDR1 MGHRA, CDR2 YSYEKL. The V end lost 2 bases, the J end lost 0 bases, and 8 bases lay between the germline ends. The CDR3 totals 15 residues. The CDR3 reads CASSQIQLAKNIQYF. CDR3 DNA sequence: TGCGCCAGCAGCCAAATACAGCTAGCCAAAAACATTCAGTACTTC.

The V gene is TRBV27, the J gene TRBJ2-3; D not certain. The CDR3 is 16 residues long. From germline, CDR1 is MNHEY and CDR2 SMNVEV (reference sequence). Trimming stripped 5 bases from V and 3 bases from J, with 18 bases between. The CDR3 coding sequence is TGTGCCAGCAGTCCAATAGGTTGGCAGTCAACAGATACGCAGTATTTT. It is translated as CASSPIGWQSTDTQYF.

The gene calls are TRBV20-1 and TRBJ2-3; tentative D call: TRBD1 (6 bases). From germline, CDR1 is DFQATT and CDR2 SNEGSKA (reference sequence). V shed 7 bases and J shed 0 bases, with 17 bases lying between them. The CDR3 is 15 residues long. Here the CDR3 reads CSGWGRTTSTDTQYF. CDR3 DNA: TGCAGTGGGTGGGGGCGGACAACTAGCACAGATACGCAGTATTTT.

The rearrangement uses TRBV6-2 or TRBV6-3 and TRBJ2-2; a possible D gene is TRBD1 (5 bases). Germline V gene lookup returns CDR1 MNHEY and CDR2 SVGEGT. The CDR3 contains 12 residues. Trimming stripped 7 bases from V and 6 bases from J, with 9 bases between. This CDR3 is CASTYRSGELFF. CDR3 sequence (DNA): TGTGCCAGCACCTACAGGTCCGGGGAGCTGTTTTTT.

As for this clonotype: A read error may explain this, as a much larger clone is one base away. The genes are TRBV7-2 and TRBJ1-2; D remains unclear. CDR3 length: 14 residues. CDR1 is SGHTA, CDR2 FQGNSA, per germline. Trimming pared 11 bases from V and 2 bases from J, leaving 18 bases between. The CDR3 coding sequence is TGTGCCGGCAACCCTCCCGGGAGCAACTATGGCTACACCTTC. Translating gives CAGNPPGSNYGYTF. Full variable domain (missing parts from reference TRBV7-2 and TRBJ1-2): GAGVSQSPSNKVTEKGKDVELRCDPISGHTALYWYRQSLGQGLEFLIYFQGNSAPDKSGLPSDRFSAERTGGSVSTLTIQRTQQEDSAVYLCAGNPPGSNYGYTFGSGTRLTVV.

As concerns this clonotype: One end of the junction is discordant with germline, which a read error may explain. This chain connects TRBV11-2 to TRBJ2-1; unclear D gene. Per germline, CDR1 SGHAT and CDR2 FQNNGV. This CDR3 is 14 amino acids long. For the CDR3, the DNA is TGTGCTAGCAGCGTAGAGTTTTTACACAATGAGCGGTTCTTC. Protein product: CASSVEFLHNERFF.

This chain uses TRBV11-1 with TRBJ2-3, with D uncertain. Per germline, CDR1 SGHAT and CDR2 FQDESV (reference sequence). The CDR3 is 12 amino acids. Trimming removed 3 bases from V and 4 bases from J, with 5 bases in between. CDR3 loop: CASSLYSDTQYF. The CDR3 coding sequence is TGTGCCAGCAGCTTGTACTCAGATACGCAGTATTTT. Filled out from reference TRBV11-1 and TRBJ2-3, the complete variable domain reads EAEVAQSPRYKITEKSQAVAFWCDPISGHATLYWYRQILGQGPELLVQFQDESVVDDSQLPKDRFSAERLKGVDSTLKIQPAELGDSAMYLCASSLYSDTQYFGPGTRLTVL.

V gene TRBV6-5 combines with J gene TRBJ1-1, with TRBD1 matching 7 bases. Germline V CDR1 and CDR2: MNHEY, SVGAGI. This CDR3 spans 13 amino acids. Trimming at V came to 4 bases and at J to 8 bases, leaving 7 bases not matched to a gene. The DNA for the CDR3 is TGTGCCAGCAGTTTGGGACAGTTCGGGGAAGCTTTCTTT. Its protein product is CASSLGQFGEAFF.

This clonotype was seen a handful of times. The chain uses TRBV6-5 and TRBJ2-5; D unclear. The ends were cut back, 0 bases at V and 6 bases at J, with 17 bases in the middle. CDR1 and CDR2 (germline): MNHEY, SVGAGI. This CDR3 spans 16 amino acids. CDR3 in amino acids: CASSYSYRDLGKTQYF. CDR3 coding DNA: TGTGCCAGCAGTTACTCCTACCGCGATTTGGGAAAGACCCAGTACTTC.

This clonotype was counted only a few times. The CDR3 DNA sequence: TGCGCCAGCAGCCCCCCGGACAGGAGGAACACTGAAGCTTTCTTT. As protein: CASSPPDRRNTEAFF. This rearrangement joins TRBV4-1 to TRBJ1-1; 7 bases map to TRBD1. The junction had 6 bases not matched to a gene; V was cut back by 4 bases and J by 1 base. The V gene's germline CDR1 is MGHRA and CDR2 YSYEKL. The CDR3 extends over 15 amino acids.

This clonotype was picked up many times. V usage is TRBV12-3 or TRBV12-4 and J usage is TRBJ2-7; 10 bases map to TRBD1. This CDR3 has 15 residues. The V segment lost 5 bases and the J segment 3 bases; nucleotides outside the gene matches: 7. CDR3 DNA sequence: TGTGCCAGCAGTAACGGACAGGGGGTCCTCTACGAGCAGTACTTC. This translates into CASSNGQGVLYEQYF.

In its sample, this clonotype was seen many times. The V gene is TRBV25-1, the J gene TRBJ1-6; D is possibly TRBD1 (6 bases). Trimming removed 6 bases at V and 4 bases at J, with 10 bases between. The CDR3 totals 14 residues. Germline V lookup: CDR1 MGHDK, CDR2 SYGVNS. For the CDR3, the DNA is TGTGCCAGCAGGGACAGCATTTATAATTCACCCCTCCACTTT. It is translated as CASRDSIYNSPLHF.

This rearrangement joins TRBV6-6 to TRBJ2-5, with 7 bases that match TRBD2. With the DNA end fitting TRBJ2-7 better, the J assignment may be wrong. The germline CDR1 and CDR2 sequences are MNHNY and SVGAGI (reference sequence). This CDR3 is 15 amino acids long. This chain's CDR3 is CASSYSGAGLDEQYF. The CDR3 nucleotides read TGTGCCAGCAGTTACTCGGGAGCGGGGTTGGACGAGCAGTACTTC.

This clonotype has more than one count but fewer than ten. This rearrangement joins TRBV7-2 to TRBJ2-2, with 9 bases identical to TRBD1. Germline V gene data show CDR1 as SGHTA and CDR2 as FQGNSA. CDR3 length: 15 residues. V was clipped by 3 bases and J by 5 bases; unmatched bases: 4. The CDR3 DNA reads TGTGCCAGCAGCTTGGCAGGGACAGGGACCGGGGAGCTGTTTTTT. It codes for CASSLAGTGTGELFF.

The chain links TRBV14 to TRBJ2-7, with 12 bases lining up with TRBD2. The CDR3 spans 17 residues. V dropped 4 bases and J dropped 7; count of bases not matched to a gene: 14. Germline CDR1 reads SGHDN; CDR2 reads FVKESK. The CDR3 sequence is CASSRLQLAGGYNEQYF. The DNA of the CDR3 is TGTGCCAGCAGCCGGCTACAACTAGCGGGGGGATACAATGAGCAGTACTTC. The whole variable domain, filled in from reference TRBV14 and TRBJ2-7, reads EAGVTQFPSHSVIEKGQTVTLRCDPISGHDNLYWYRRVMGKEIKFLLHFVKESKQDESGMPNNRFLAERTGGTYSTLKVQPAELEDSGVYFCASSRLQLAGGYNEQYFGPGTRLTVT.

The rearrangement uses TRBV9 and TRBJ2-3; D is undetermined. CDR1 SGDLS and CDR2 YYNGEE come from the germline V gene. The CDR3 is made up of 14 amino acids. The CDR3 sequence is CTGSVEAGTDTQYF. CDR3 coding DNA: TGTACCGGCAGCGTAGAGGCCGGCACAGATACGCAGTATTTT.

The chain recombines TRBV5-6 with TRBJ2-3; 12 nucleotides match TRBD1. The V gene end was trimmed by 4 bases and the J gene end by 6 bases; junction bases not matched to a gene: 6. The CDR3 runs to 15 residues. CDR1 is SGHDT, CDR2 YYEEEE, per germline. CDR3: CASSPGTGGLDTQYF. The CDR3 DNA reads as TGTGCCAGCAGCCCCGGGACAGGGGGCTTGGATACGCAGTATTTT.

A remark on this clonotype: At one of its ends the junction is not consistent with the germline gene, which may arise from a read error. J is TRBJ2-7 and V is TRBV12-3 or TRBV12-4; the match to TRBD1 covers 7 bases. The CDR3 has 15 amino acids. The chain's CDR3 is CTSSFRDSLFYEQYF. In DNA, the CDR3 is TGTACCAGCAGTTTCAGGGACAGCCTCTTTTACGAGCAGTACTTC.

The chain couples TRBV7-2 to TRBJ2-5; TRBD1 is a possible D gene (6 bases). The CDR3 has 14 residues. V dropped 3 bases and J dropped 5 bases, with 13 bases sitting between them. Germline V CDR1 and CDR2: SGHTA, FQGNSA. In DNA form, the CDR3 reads TGTGCCAGCAGCTTCCCAAGGGGGTCGGAGACCCAGTACTTC. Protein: CASSFPRGSETQYF. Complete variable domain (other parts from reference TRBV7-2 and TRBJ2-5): GAGVSQSPSNKVTEKGKDVELRCDPISGHTALYWYRQSLGQGLEFLIYFQGNSAPDKSGLPSDRFSAERTGGSVSTLTIQRTQQEDSAVYLCASSFPRGSETQYFGPGTRLLVL.

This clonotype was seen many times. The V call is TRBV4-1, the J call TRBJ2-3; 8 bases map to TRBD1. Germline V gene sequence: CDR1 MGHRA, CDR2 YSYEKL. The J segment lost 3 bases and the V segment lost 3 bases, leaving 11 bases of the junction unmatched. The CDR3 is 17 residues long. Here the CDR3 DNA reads TGCGCCAGCAGCCACCCCACGGGCAGGGGGCTTACAGATACGCAGTATTTT. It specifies CASSHPTGRGLTDTQYF.

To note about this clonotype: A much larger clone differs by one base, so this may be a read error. The CDR3 DNA is TGCAGCGTTGACGGGGACAGGGGCGCTTACGAGCAGTTCTTC. Amino acids: CSVDGDRGAYEQFF. This sequence joins TRBV29-1 and TRBJ2-1; 10 bases are a match to TRBD1. Trimming took 3 bases from V and 10 from J; bases not matched to a gene: 9. Germline CDR1 reads SQVTM; CDR2 reads ANQGSEA. CDR3 length: 14 amino acids.

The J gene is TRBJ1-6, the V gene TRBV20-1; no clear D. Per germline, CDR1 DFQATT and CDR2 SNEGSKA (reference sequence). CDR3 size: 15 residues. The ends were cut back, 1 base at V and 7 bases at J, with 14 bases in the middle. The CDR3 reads CSARAARDRNSPLHF. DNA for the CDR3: TGCAGTGCTAGAGCTGCCCGGGATAGGAATTCACCCCTCCACTTT.

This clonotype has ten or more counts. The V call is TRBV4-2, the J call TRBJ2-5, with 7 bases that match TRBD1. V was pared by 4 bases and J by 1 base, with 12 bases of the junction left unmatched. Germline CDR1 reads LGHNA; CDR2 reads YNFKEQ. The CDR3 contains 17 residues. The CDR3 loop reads CASSPLKGASTQETQYF. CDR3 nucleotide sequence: TGTGCCAGCAGCCCGCTGAAGGGGGCCTCTACCCAAGAGACCCAGTACTTC.

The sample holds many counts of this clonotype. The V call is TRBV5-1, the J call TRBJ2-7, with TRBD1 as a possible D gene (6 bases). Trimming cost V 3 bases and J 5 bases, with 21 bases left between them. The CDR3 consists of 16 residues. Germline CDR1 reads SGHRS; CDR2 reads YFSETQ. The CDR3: CASSWGHDQLLNEQYF. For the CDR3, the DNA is TGCGCCAGCAGCTGGGGACACGATCAACTCCTGAACGAGCAGTACTTC.